These T cell receptor beta chains were read from a single sample in a study of Graves' ophthalmopathy and Graves' hyperthyroidism. Each CDR3 protein gets one entry after TCRdb re-called the multiplex PCR reads with MiXCR. Of about 600,000 distinct CDR3 sequences listed, under 45% are singletons. Material: peripheral blood or thyroid tissue (not recorded which). These receptors all stem from an adult man with Graves' hyperthyroidism. CDR3s include the opening cysteine and the closing phenylalanine or tryptophan. A D gene is named only where the DNA matches it firmly. Only some rows state a clone size, as once, few, many or a class for expanded clones.

V gene	clone size	D gene	J gene	CDR3 DNA	CDR3 protein
TRBV24-1	-	-	TRBJ2-2	TGTGCCACCAGCAGGGGCCCCGTAACGACCGGGGAGCTGTTTTTT	CATSRGPVTTGELFF
TRBV6-5	many	-	TRBJ2-5	TGTGCCAGCAGTGAATTTCAGGAGACCCAGTACTTC	CASSEFQETQYF
TRBV5-1	few	-	TRBJ2-5	TGCGCCAGCAGCTTGGGGCTGCAGGTCGGGTCGTCGTACCAAGAGACCCAGTACTTC	CASSLGLQVGSSYQETQYF
TRBV10-3	-	TRBD1	TRBJ1-1	TGTGCCATCAGGGAAGGGTGGACAGGACCTAACACTGAAGCTTTCTTT	CAIREGWTGPNTEAFF
TRBV13	many	-	TRBJ1-3	TGTGCCAGCAGCTTTAGAGGGCGGTCCTCTGGAAACACCATATATTTT	CASSFRGRSSGNTIYF
TRBV12-3/TRBV12-4	-	-	TRBJ1-3	TGTGCCAGCAGCCAAATCACAGGGTACGAAGGGGGAAACACCATATATTTT	CASSQITGYEGGNTIYF
TRBV2	-	-	TRBJ2-7	TGTGCCAGCAGTGCTAGAGATCGGAGTAGGGTCTCCTACGAGCAGTACTTC	CASSARDRSRVSYEQYF
TRBV7-8	many	-	TRBJ1-6	TGTGCCAGCAGCTTAAGGCCCGGGTCTTCCTATAATTCACCCCTCCACTTT	CASSLRPGSSYNSPLHF
TRBV25-1	many	-	TRBJ1-2	TGTGCCAGCAGTGATTTCCGGGACAACTACTATGGCTACACCTTC	CASSDFRDNYYGYTF
TRBV7-2	-	TRBD2	TRBJ2-5	TGTGCCAGCAGCACCATAGCGGGAGCGGAGACCCAGTACTTC	CASSTIAGAETQYF